The TCR beta chain described here comes from a study of blood T cells in healthy people across ages (dated by TCRdb to the mid-2010s). Describing the broader study: Template switching captured roughly one uniquely barcoded TCR beta cDNA molecule per two T cells in model experiments. To track age-related changes in TCR beta repertoire diversity, the study relied on deep sequencing normalized with unique cDNA molecular identifiers. The donors were divided into four age groups: young (average around 15 years), middle-aged (around 37), aged (roughly 66) and long-lived (82). For two donors (one aged 18 to 30 and one aged 80 or older), the study analyzed two additional independent replicas of 1 million unique cDNA reads from the same blood draw. To avoid experimental bias, donors of different ages were randomly spread across the sequencing lanes. Results the study describes overall, beyond this receptor: Because donor CMV infection status was unknown, age-related changes in expanded clonotypes were potentially confounded. Estimates of total diversity based on one million sequenced T cells were regarded as lower bounds and as underestimates. Compared with the aged group, the long-lived group had more naive CD4+ T cells, fewer expanded clones and increased TCR diversity, suggesting age selection. Observed TCR beta diversity per million T cells fell roughly linearly with age, and a significant reduction was already apparent by age around 39. The percentage of naive T cells measured by flow cytometry correlated strongly with observed TCR beta diversity. Because profiling used bulk unsorted PBMCs, naive and antigen-experienced compartments could not be compared conclusively.

Receptors were amplified or captured by 5' RACE. Sequencing used an Illumina HiSeq 2500. A second PCR of roughly 7 to 12 cycles was performed with a sample-barcoded 5' primer and a J-beta primer mix. A template-switch 5' adaptor carrying 12 random nucleotides introduced a unique molecular identifier onto each TCR beta cDNA molecule. At least 2.5 million CDR3-containing paired-end reads were obtained from each sample. First-strand cDNA was synthesized from all RNA with the Mint cDNA synthesis kit, primed by a TRBC-specific oligonucleotide. All cDNA was treated with uracil-DNA glycosylase and then went through a first 18-cycle PCR with the universal primers M1SS and BC2_uni_R. The authors' analysis ran thus. Normalization of each sample was performed by random selection of 1 million high-quality reads, each carrying a distinct molecular identifier. Reads with shared molecular identifiers were discarded instead of being binned into consensus sequences. CDR3 identification, clonotype clustering and error correction used MiTCR with a Q25 quality threshold and the strictest error-elimination algorithm. Lower-bound total TCR beta diversity was estimated with a nonparametric unseen species model using Euler transformation. TCRdb reran the public reads through fastp at Q25 and MiXCR, keeping productive beta chains. For every CDR3 protein sequence, its rows merge into one entry that carries the most common genes and DNA. These V and J calls originate from TCRdb's pipeline instead of the authors' own analysis. Recorded for this sample are some 1.5 million distinct CDR3 sequences; approximately 30% of them occurred a single time. More than 6% of the sample is taken by the ten largest.

To note about this clonotype: The antigen it recognizes is unknown. At one end, the junction sequence differs from germline, possibly due to a read error.

The germline V gene yields SGHRS for CDR1 and YFSETQ for CDR2. The cysteine opens and the phenylalanine closes a CDR3 of 15 amino acids. Only the CDR3 DNA is retained, 45 bases long and in frame from the first base. The 39 donors, aged about 6 to 95 years, were systemically healthy Caucasian individuals from Russia. Each donor gave ten milliliters of peripheral blood, collected into EDTA-treated Vacutainer tubes. Ficoll-Paque density-gradient centrifugation was used to isolate PBMCs, with at least 6.5 million per sample. Total RNA, at least 5 micrograms per sample, was extracted from PBMCs with Trizol reagent. For every donor, flow cytometry on a PBMC aliquot measured the percentage of naive CD45RAhigh/CD27high T cells.

The sequence links TRBV5-1 to TRBJ2-4; 7 matching bases give a weak D call of TRBD1. Material for sequencing was blood. The receptor was derived from a woman aged 25 to 39 in good health. The DNA sequence is given as TGCGCCGGCAGCTCGGAGGGCAGGGGGATAGGTGAGCAGTACTTC. The translation is CAGSSEGRGIGEQYF.